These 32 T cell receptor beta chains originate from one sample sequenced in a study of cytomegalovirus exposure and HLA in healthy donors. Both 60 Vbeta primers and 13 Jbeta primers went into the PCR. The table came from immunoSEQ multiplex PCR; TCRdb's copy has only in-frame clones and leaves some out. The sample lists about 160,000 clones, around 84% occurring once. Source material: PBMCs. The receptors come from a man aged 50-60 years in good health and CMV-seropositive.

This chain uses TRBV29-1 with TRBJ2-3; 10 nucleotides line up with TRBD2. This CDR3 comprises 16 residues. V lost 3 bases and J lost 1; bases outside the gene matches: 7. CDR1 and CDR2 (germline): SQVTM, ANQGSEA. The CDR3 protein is CSVDTAGTSGTDTQYF. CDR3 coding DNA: TGCAGCGTTGATACAGCGGGGACTAGCGGCACAGATACGCAGTATTTT.

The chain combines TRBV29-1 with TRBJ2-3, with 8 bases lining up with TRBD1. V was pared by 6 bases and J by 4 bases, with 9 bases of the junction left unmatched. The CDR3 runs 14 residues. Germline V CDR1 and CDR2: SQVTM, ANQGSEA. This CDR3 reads CSVRRQGWSDTQYF. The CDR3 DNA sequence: TGCAGCGTCCGCCGACAGGGGTGGTCAGATACGCAGTATTTT.

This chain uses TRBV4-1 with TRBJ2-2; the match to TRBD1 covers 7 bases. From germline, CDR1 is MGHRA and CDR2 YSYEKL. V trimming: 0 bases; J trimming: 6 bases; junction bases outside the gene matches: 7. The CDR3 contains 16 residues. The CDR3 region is CASSQDVGGGSGELFF. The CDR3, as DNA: TGCGCCAGCAGCCAAGATGTAGGGGGCGGATCCGGGGAGCTGTTTTTT.

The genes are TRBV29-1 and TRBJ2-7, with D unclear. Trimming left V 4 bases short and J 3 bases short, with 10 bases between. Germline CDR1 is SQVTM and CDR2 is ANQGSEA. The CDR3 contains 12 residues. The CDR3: CSVVALDYEQYV. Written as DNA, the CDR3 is TGCAGCGTTGTGGCGCTGGACTACGAGCAGTACGTC.

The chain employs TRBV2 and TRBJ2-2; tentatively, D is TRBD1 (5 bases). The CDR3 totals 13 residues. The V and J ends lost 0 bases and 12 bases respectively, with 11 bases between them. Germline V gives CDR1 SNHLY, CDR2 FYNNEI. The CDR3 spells CASSEARQGQLFF. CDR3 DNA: TGTGCCAGCAGTGAAGCTCGCCAGGGCCAGCTGTTTTTT. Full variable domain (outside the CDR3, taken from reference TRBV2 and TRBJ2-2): EPEVTQTPSHQVTQMGQEVILRCVPISNHLYFYWYRQILGQKVEFLVSFYNNEISEKSEIFDDQFSVERPDGSNFTLKIRSTKLEDSAMYFCASSEARQGQLFFGEGSRLTVL.

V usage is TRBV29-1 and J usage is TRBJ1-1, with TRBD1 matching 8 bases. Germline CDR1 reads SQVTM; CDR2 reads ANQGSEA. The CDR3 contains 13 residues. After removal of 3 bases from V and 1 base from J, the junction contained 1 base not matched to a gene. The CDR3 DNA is TGCAGCGTTGAGACAGGGGCGAACACTGAAGCTTTCTTT. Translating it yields CSVETGANTEAFF.

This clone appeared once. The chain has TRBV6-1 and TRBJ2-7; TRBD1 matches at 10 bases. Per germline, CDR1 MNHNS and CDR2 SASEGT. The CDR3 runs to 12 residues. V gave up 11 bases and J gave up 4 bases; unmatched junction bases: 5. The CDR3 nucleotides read TGTGCCTCCGGACAGGGGGGTTACGAGCAGTACTTC. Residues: CASGQGGYEQYF.

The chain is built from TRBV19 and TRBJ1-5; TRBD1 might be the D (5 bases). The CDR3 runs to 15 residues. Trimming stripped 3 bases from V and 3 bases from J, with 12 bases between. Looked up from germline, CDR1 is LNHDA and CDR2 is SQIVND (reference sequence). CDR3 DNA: TGTGCCAGTAGTATGGAGGGACGGTTCAATCAGCCCCAGCATTTT. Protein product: CASSMEGRFNQPQHF. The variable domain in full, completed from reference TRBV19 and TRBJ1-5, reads DGGITQSPKYLFRKEGQNVTLSCEQNLNHDAMYWYRQDPGQGLRLIYYSQIVNDFQKGDIAEGYSVSREKKESFPLTVTSAQKNPTAFYLCASSMEGRFNQPQHFGDGTRLSIL.

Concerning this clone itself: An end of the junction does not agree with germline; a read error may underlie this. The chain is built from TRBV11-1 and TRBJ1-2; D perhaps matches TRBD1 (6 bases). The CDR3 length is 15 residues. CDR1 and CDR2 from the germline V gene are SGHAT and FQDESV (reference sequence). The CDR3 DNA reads TGTGCCAGCAGCCTAGCAGGACAGATCTTCTATGGCTACACCTTC. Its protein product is CASSLAGQIFYGYTF.

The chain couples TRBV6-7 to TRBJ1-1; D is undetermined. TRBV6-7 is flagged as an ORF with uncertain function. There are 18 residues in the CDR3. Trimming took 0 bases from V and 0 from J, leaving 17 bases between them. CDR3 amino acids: CASSYSPGRVLMNTEAFF. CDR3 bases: TGTGCCAGCAGTTACTCCCCCGGGAGAGTTTTAATGAACACTGAAGCTTTCTTT.

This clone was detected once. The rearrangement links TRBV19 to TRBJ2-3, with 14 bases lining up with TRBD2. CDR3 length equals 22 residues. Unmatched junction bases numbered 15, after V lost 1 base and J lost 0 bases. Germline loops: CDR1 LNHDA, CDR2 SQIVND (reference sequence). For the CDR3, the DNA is TGTGCCAGTAGTATAGCGGTTAGGACTAGCGGGAGGAAGGACATGAGCACAGATACGCAGTATTTT. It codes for CASSIAVRTSGRKDMSTDTQYF.

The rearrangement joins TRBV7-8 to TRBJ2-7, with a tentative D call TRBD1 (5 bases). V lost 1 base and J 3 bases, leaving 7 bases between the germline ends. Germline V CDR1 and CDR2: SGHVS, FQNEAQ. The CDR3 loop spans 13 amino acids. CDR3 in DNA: TGTGCCAGCAGCTTAGACAGGAGCTACGAGCAGTACGTC. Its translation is CASSLDRSYEQYV.

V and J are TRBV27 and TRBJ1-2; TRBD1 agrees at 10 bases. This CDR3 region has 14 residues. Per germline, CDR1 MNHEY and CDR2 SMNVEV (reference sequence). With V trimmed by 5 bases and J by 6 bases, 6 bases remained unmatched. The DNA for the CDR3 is TGTGCCAGCAGTCGGGACAGGGGCTTGGATGGCTACACCTTC. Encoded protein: CASSRDRGLDGYTF.

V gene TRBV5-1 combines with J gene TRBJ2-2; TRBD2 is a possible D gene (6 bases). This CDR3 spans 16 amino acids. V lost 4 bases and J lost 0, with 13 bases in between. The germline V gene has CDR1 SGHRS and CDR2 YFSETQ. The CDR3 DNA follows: TGCGCCAGCAGCCCTAAGACTAGTGCGAACACCGGGGAGCTGTTTTTT. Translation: CASSPKTSANTGELFF. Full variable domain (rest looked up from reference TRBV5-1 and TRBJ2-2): KAGVTQTPRYLIKTRGQQVTLSCSPISGHRSVSWYQQTPGQGLQFLFEYFSETQRNKGNFPGRFSGRQFSNSRSEMNVSTLELGDSALYLCASSPKTSANTGELFFGEGSRLTVL.

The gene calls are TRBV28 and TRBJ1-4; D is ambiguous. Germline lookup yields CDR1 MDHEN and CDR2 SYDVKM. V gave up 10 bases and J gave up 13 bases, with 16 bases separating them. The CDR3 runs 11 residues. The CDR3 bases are TGTGCCACAGGCCCTGAGATAGGACTGTTTTTT. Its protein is CATGPEIGLFF.

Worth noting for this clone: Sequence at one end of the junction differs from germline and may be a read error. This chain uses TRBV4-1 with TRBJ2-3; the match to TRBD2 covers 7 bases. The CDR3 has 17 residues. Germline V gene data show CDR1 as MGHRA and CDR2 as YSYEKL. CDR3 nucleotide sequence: TGCGCCAACAGCCAAGATACGGGGGGACGACCCACAGATACGCAGTATTTT. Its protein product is CANSQDTGGRPTDTQYF.

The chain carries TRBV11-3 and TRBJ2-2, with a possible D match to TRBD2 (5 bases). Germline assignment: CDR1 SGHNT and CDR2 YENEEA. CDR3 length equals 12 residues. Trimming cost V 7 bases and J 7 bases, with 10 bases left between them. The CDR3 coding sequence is TGTGCCAGCACCCAGGAGGTCGGGGAGCTGTTTTTT. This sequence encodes CASTQEVGELFF. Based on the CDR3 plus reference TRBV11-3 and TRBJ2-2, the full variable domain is EAGVVQSPRYKIIEKKQPVAFWCNPISGHNTLYWYLQNLGQGPELLIRYENEEAVDDSQLPKDRFSAERLKGVDSTLKIQPAELGDSAVYLCASTQEVGELFFGEGSRLTVL.

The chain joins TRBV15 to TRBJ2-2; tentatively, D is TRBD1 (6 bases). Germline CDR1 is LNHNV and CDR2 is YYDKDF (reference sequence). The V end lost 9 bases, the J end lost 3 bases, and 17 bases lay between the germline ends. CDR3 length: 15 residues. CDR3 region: CATTRDNTDTGELFF. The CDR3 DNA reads TGTGCCACTACCAGGGACAATACGGACACCGGGGAGCTGTTTTTT.

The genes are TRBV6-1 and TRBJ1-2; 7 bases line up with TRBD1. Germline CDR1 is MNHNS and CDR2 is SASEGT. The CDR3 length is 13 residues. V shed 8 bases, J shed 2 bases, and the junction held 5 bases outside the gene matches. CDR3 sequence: CASAQGENYGYTF. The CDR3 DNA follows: TGTGCCAGCGCCCAGGGGGAGAACTATGGCTACACCTTC.

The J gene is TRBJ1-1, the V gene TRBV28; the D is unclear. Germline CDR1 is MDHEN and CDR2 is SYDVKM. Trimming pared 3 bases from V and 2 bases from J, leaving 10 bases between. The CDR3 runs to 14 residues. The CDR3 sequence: CASSLPGGNTEAFF. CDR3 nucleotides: TGTGCCAGCAGTTTGCCGGGAGGTAACACTGAAGCTTTCTTT.

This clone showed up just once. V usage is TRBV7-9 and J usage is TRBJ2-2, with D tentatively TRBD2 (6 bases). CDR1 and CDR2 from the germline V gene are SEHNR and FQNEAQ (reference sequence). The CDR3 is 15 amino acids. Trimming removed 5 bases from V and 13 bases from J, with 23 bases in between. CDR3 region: CASSPRAPEAGMLFF. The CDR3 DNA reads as TGTGCCAGCAGCCCCAGGGCCCCCGAGGCGGGGATGCTGTTTTTT.

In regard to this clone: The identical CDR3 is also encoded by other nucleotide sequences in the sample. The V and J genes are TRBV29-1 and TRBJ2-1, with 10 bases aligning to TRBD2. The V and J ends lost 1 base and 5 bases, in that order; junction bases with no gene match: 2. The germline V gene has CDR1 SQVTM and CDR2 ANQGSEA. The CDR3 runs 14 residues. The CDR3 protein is CSVEGLAGDNEQFF. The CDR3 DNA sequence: TGCAGCGTTGAAGGGCTAGCGGGAGACAATGAGCAGTTCTTC.

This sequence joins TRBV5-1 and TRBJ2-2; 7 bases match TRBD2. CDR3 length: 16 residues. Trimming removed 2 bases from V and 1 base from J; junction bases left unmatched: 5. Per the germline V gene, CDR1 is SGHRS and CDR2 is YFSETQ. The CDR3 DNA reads TGCGCCAGCAGCTTTACCAGCGGGGTGAACACCGGGGAGCTGTTTTTT. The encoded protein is CASSFTSGVNTGELFF.

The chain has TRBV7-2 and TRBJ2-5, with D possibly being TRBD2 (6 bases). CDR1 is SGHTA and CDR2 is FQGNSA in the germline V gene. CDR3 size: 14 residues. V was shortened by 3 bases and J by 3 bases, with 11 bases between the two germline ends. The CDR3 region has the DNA TGTGCCAGCAGCTTTGGCGGGGCGAAAGAGACCCAGTACTTC. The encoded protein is CASSFGGAKETQYF.

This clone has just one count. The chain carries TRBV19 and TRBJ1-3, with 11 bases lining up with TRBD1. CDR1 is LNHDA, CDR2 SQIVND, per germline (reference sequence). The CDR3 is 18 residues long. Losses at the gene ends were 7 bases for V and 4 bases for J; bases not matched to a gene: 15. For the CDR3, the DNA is TGTGCCAGTATAGGCCGAAGCGGACAGGGGGCAGGAGGAAACACCATATATTTT. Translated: CASIGRSGQGAGGNTIYF.

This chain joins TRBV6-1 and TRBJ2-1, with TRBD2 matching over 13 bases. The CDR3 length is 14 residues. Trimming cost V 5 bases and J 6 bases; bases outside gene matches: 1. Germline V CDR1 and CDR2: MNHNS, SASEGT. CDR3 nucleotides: TGTGCCAGCAGTACTAGCGGGAGGGCCAATGAGCAGTTCTTC. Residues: CASSTSGRANEQFF.

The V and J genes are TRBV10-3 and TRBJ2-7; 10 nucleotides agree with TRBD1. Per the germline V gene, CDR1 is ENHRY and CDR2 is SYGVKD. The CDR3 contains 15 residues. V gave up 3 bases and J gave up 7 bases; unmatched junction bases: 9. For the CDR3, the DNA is TGTGCCATCAGTGATCCGGGACAGGGGATGGGGGAGCAGTACGTC. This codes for CAISDPGQGMGEQYV.

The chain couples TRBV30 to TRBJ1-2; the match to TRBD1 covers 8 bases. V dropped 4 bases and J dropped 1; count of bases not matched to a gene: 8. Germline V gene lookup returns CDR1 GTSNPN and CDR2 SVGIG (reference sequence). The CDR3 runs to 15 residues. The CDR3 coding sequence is TGTGCCTGGATGGAGGACAGGGATCTTAACTATGGCTACACCTTC. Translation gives CAWMEDRDLNYGYTF.

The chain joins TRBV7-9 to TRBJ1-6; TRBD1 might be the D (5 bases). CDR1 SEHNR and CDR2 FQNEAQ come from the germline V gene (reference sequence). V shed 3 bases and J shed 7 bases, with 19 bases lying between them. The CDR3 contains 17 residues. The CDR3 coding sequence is TGTGCCAGCAGCTTCCCAGCTGTGCAGGGTAACAATTCACCCCTCCACTTT. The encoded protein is CASSFPAVQGNNSPLHF.

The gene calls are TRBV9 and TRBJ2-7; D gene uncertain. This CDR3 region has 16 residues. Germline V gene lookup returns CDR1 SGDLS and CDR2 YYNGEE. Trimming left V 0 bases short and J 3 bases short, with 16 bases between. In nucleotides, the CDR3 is TGTGCCAGCAGCGTAGCTGGCGGAAGCCCTATCTACGAGCAGTACTTC. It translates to CASSVAGGSPIYEQYF.

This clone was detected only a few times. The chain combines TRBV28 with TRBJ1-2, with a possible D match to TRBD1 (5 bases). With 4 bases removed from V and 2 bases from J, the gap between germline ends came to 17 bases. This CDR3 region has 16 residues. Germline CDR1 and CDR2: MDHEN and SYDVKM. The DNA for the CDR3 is TGTGCCAGCAGTTCCCCGAGCTGGGGGGACAACTATGGCTACACCTTC. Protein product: CASSSPSWGDNYGYTF.

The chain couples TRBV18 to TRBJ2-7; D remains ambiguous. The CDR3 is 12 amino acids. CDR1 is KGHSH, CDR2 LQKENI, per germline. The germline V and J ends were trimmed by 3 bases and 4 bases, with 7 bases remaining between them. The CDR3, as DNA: TGTGCCAGCTCACCGAGTCCTTACGAGCAGTACTTC. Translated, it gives CASSPSPYEQYF.